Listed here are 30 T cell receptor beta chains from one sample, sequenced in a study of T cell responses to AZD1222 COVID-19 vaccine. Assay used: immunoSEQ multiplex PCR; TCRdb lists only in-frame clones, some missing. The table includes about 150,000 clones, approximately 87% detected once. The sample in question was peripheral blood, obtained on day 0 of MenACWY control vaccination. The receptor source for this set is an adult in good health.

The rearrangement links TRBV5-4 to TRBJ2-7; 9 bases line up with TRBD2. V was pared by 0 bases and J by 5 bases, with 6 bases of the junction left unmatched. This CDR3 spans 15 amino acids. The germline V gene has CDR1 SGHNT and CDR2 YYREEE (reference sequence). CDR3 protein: CASSLAGSGSNEQYF. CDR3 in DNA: TGTGCCAGCAGCTTGGCCGGTAGCGGGAGTAACGAGCAGTACTTC. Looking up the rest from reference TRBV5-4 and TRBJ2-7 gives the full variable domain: ETGVTQSPTHLIKTRGQQVTLRCSSQSGHNTVSWYQQALGQGPQFIFQYYREEENGRGNFPPRFSGLQFPNYSSELNVNALELDDSALYLCASSLAGSGSNEQYFGPGTRLTVT.

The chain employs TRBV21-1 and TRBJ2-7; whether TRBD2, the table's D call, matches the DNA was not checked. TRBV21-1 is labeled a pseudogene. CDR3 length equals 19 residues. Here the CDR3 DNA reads TGTGCCAGCAGCAGAGTAGTGCCTAGCGGGGGGCTAAGCTCCTACGAGCAGTACGTC. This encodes CASSRVVPSGGLSSYEQYV.

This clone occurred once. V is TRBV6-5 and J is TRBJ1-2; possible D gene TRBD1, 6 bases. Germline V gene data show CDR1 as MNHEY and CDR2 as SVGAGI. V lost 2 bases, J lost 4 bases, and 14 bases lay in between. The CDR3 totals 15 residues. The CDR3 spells CASSYPPGGSYGYTF. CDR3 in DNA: TGTGCCAGCAGTTACCCCCCCGGGGGCTCCTATGGCTACACCTTC.

CDR3 in DNA: TGTGCCAGCTCACCACTTGCTATCCCCAATGAAAAACTGTTTTTT. Its translation is CASSPLAIPNEKLFF. The chain couples TRBV18 to TRBJ1-4; D unclear. The V and J ends lost 1 base and 5 bases respectively, with 11 bases between them. The germline V gene has CDR1 KGHSH and CDR2 LQKENI. The CDR3 consists of 15 residues.

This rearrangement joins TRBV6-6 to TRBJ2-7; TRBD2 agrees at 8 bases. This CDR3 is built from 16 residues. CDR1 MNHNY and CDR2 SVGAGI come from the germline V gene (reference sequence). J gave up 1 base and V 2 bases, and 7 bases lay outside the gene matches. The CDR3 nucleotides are TGTGCCAGCAGTTACCGGACTAGCTCCGAGTCCTACGAGCAGTACTTC. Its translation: CASSYRTSSESYEQYF.

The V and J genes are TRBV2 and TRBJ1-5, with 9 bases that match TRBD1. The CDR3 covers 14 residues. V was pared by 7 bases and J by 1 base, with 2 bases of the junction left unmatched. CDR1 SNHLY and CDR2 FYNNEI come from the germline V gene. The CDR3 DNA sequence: TGTGCCAGCAAAGGACAGGGGAGCAATCAGCCCCAGCATTTT. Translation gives CASKGQGSNQPQHF.

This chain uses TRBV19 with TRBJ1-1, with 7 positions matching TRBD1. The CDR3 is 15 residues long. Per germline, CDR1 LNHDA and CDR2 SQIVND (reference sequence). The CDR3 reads CVCCRQGTSGTEAFF. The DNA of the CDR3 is TGTGTCTGCTGCCGACAGGGAACTTCAGGAACTGAAGCTTTCTTT.

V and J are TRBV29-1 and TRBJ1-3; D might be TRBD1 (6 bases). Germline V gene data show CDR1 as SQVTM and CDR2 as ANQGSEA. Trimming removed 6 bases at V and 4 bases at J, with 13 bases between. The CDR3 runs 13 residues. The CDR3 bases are TGCAGCGTCCTATTGACAGGAGGAAACACCATATATTTT. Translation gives CSVLLTGGNTIYF. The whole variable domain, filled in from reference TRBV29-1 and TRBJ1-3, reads SAVISQKPSRDICQRGTSLTIQCQVDSQVTMMFWYRQQPGQSLTLIATANQGSEATYESGFVIDKFPISRPNLTFSTLTVSNMSPEDSSIYLCSVLLTGGNTIYFGEGSWLTVV.

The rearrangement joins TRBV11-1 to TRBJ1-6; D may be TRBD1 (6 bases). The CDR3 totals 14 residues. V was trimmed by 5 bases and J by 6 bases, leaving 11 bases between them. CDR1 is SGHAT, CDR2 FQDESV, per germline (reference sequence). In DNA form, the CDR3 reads TGTGCCAGCAGCCCCCGGGACACTAATTCACCCCTCCACTTT. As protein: CASSPRDTNSPLHF.

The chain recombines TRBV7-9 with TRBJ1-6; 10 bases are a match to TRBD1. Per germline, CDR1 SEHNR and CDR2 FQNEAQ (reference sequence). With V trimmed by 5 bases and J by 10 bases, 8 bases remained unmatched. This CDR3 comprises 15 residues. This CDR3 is CASSRLGTGDSPLHF. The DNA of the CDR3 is TGTGCCAGCAGCCGTCTAGGGACAGGGGACTCACCCCTCCACTTT.

CDR3 loop: CSIGLTTNTEAFF. The CDR3 bases are TGCAGCATTGGGCTCACTACAAACACTGAAGCTTTCTTT. The chain joins TRBV29-1 to TRBJ1-1; D gene ambiguous. The V end lost 8 bases, the J end lost 2 bases, and 15 bases lay between the germline ends. Germline V gene lookup returns CDR1 SQVTM and CDR2 ANQGSEA. The CDR3 loop spans 13 amino acids.

The CDR3 DNA reads TGCGCCAGCAGCTCGAACTACAATGAGCAGTTCTTC. Encoded protein: CASSSNYNEQFF. V usage is TRBV5-1 and J usage is TRBJ2-1; D remains unclear. Trimming removed 3 bases at V and 3 bases at J, with 4 bases between. Germline CDR1 reads SGHRS; CDR2 reads YFSETQ. CDR3 length equals 12 residues. Together with reference TRBV5-1 and TRBJ2-1, the CDR3 gives the full variable domain: KAGVTQTPRYLIKTRGQQVTLSCSPISGHRSVSWYQQTPGQGLQFLFEYFSETQRNKGNFPGRFSGRQFSNSRSEMNVSTLELGDSALYLCASSSNYNEQFFGPGTRLTVL.

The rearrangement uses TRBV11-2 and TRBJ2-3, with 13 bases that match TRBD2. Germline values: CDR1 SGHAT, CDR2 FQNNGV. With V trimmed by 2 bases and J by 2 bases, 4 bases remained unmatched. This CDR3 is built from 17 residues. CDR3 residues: CASSLTSGGGITDTQYF. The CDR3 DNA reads TGTGCCAGCAGCTTAACTAGCGGGGGGGGAATCACAGATACGCAGTATTTT.

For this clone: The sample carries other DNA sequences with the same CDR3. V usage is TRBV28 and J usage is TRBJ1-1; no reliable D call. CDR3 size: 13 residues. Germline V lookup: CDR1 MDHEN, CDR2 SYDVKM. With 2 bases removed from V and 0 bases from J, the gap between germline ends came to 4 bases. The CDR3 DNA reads TGTGCCAGCAGTTTAAGGGTGAACACTGAAGCTTTCTTT. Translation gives CASSLRVNTEAFF.

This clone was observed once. The CDR3 DNA reads TGTGCCAGCTGTAAAAGGGGAGGGGATGAAAAACTGTTTTTT. Its protein product is CASCKRGGDEKLFF. J is TRBJ1-4 and V is TRBV27, with D possibly being TRBD1 (5 bases). V was trimmed by 8 bases and J by 6 bases, leaving 16 bases between them. This CDR3 region has 14 residues. The germline CDR1 and CDR2 sequences are MNHEY and SMNVEV (reference sequence).

This chain's CDR3 is CSALGTGEGYTF. The CDR3 DNA is TGCAGCGCCCTCGGGACAGGGGAGGGCTACACCTTC. The chain joins TRBV29-1 to TRBJ1-2; 10 bases are shared with TRBD1. The CDR3 is made up of 12 amino acids. Germline CDR1 reads SQVTM; CDR2 reads ANQGSEA. Germline trimming cut 7 bases from V and 8 bases from J; bases unmatched to any gene: 7.

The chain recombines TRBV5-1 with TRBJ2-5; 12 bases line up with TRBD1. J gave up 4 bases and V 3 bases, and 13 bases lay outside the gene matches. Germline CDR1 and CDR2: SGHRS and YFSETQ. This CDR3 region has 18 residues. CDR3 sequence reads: CASSSGQGALRWSETQYF. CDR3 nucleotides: TGCGCCAGCAGCTCGGGACAGGGGGCTTTGAGGTGGTCAGAGACCCAGTACTTC.

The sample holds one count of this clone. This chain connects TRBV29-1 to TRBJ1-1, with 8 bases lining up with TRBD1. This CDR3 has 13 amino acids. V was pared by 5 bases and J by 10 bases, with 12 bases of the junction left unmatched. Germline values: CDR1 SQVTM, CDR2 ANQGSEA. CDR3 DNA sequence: TGCAGCGTTTTTGGACAGGGTACCCTGGGAGCTTTCTTT. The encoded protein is CSVFGQGTLGAFF. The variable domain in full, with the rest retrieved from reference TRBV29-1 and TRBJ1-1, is SAVISQKPSRDICQRGTSLTIQCQVDSQVTMMFWYRQQPGQSLTLIATANQGSEATYESGFVIDKFPISRPNLTFSTLTVSNMSPEDSSIYLCSVFGQGTLGAFFGQGTRLTVV.

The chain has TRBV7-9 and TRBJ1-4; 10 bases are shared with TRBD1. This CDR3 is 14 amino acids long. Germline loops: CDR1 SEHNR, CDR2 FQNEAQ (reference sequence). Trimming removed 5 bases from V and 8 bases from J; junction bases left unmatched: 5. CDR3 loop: CASSPGTGDEKLFF. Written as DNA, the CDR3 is TGTGCCAGCAGCCCCGGGACAGGGGACGAAAAACTGTTTTTT.

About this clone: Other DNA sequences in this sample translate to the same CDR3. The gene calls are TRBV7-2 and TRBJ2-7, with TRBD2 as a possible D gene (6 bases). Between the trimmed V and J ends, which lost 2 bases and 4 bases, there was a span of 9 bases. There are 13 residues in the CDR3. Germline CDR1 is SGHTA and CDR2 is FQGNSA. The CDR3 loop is CASSLRREYEQYF. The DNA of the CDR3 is TGTGCCAGCAGCTTAAGGCGGGAATACGAGCAGTACTTC.

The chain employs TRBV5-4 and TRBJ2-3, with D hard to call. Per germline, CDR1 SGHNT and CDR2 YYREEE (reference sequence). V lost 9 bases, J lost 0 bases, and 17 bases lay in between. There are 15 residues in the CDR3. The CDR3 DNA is TGTGCCACCGCGCTCGGGTCAACTAGCACAGATACGCAGTATTTT. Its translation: CATALGSTSTDTQYF.

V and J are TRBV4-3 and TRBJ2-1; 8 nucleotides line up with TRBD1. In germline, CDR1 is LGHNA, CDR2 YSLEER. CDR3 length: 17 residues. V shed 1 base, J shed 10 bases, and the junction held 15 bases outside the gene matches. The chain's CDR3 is CASSQGIGAGGDREQFF. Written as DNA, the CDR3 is TGCGCCAGCAGCCAAGGAATCGGAGCAGGGGGCGATAGGGAGCAGTTCTTC.

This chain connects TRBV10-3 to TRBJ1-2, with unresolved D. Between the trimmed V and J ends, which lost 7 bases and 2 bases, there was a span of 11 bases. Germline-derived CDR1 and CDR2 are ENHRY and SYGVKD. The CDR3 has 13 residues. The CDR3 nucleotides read TGTGCCATCACCCCGGGGAAGAACTATGGCTACACCTTC. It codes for CAITPGKNYGYTF.

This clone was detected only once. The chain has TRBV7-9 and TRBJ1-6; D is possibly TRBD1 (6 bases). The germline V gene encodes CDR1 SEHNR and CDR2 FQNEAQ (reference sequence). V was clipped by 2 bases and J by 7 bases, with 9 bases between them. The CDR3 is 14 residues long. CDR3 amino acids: CASSLPTGNSPLHF. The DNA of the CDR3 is TGTGCCAGCAGCTTACCTACAGGGAATTCACCCCTCCACTTT.

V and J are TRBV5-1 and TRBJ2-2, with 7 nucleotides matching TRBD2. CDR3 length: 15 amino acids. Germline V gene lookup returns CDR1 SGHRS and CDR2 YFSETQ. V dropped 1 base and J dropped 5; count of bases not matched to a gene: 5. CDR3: CASSLFSGSTGELFF. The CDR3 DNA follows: TGCGCCAGCAGCTTGTTTAGCGGGTCGACCGGGGAGCTGTTTTTT.

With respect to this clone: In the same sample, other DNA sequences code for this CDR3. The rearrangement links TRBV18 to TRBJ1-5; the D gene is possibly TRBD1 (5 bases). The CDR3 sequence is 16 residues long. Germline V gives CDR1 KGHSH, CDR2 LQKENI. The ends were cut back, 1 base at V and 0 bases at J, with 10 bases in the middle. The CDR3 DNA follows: TGTGCCAGCTCACCACTAGGGGCGGGTAGCAATCAGCCCCAGCATTTT. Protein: CASSPLGAGSNQPQHF.

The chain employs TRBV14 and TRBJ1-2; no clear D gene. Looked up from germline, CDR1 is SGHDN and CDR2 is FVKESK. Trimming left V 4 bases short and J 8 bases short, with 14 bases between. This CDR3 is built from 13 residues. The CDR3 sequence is CASSPSRTAGYTF. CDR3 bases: TGTGCCAGCAGCCCGTCCCGGACGGCCGGCTACACCTTC.

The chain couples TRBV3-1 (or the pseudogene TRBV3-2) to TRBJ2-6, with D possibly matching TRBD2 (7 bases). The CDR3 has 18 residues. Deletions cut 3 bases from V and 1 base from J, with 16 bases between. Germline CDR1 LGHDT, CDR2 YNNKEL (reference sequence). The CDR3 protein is CASSQMGGLPSGANVLTF. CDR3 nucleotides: TGTGCCAGCAGCCAGATGGGGGGGCTTCCTTCTGGGGCCAACGTCCTGACTTTC.

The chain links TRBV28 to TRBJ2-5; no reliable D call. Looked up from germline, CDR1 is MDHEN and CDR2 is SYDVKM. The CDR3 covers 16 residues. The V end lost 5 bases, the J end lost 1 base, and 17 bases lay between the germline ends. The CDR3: CASSPPSRTLQETQYF. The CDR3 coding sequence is TGTGCCAGCAGTCCCCCATCTCGGACCCTCCAAGAGACCCAGTACTTC.

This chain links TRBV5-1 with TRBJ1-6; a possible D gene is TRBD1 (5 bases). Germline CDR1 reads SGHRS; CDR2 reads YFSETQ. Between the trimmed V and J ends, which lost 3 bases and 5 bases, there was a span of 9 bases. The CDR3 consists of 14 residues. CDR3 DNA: TGCGCCAGCAGCTCGAACAGGAATAATTCACCCCTCCACTTT. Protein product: CASSSNRNNSPLHF.